These T cell receptor beta chains were read from a single sample in a study of T-cell reconstitution after alpha-beta-depleted transplantation in children. TCRdb called the PCR reads again in MiXCR, with one record for every CDR3 protein. The sample has under 300,000 distinct CDR3 sequences, more than 9% seen once; the top ten hold around 24%. This specimen was peripheral blood, taken 180 days after TCRalphabeta/CD19-depleted stem cell transplant. All receptors derive from a male patient aged 2-15 years who had a stem cell transplant for chronic granulomatous disease, so the T cells may come from the graft donor. The CDR3 runs from the conserved cysteine through the conserved F or W. Each record gives: J gene, V gene, D gene, clone size, CDR3 DNA, CDR3 protein. A D gene is named only where the DNA matches it firmly. Clone size, where shown, is once, few, many, or a class for clones that have expanded.

TRBJ2-1 TRBV4-2 TRBD2 many TGTGCCAGCAGCCAAGATCTAGGATTAGCGGGAAGGGGGTACAATGAGCAGTTCTTC CASSQDLGLAGRGYNEQFF
TRBJ2-4 TRBV9 - many TGTGCCAGCAGCGCGTCAGGGGTCCTAGCCAAAAACATTCAGTACTTC CASSASGVLAKNIQYF
TRBJ2-3 TRBV13 - many TGTGCCAGCAGCCGACGAGCAGCAGATACGCAGTATTTT CASSRRAADTQYF
TRBJ2-2 TRBV10-2 - - TGCGCCAGCAAGGAGAAATTAAGGGGGACCGGGGAGCTGTTTTTT CASKEKLRGTGELFF
TRBJ2-1 TRBV3-1 TRBD2 many TGTGCCAGCAGCCAAGTCCCGGGAGGGAAGTATGAGCAGTTCTTC CASSQVPGGKYEQFF
TRBJ1-1 TRBV6-2/TRBV6-3 - many TGTGCCAGCCTCGAATCAGCCGGAGTTATGAACACTGAAGCTTTCTTT CASLESAGVMNTEAFF
TRBJ2-7 TRBV23-1 TRBD2 - TGCGCCAGCAGTCCGGGAGGGCCTCGGACCTACGAGCAGTACTTC CASSPGGPRTYEQYF
TRBJ2-3 TRBV2 - many TGTGCCAGCCATGCGGGCACCACAGATACGCAGTATTTT CASHAGTTDTQYF
TRBJ2-7 TRBV27 - few TGTGCCAGCAGCCCGACCTGGAGCTCCTACGAGCAGTACTTC CASSPTWSSYEQYF
TRBJ2-2 TRBV7-2 - many TGTGCCAGCAGCTTAGATGGCAGGGCGAACACCGGGGAGCTGTTTTTT CASSLDGRANTGELFF
TRBJ2-5 TRBV6-6 - many TGTGCCAGCAGTCCTCTAGGGCTGGGATCCCAGTACTTC CASSPLGLGSQYF
TRBJ2-1 TRBV4-2 - many TGTGCCAGCAGCCGGAACCGGGACTTTCTTAATGAGCAGTTCTTC CASSRNRDFLNEQFF
TRBJ1-1 TRBV20-1 - medium-sized TGCAGTGCTAGAACGACCGATCAGGGGATAGACACTGAAGCTTTCTTT CSARTTDQGIDTEAFF
TRBJ1-1 TRBV12-3/TRBV12-4 - - TGTGCCAGCAGTTTAACAGGGCGGGGTAACCAGAACACTGAAGCTTTCTTT CASSLTGRGNQNTEAFF
TRBJ2-2 TRBV29-1 TRBD1 many TGCAGCGTTGAACGGACAGGGACCGGGGAGCTGTTTTTT CSVERTGTGELFF
TRBJ2-1 TRBV7-9 TRBD2 many TGTGCCAGCAGCTCAACTAGCGGGGACTACAATGAGCAGTTCTTC CASSSTSGDYNEQFF
TRBJ2-7 TRBV12-3/TRBV12-4 - many TGTGCCAGCAGTCCCCGGGATGCCTACGAGCAGTACTTC CASSPRDAYEQYF
TRBJ2-1 TRBV10-3 TRBD2 many TGTGCCATCAGCCCCCCAACTAGCGCGGGAGGTGAGCAGTTCTTC CAISPPTSAGGEQFF
TRBJ2-3 TRBV7-3 - many TGTGCCACCTCGGAGGCAGGCACAGATACGCAGTATTTT CATSEAGTDTQYF
TRBJ1-5 TRBV15 - many TGTGCCACCAGCAGAGATTGGGTAAATCAGCCCCAGCATTTT CATSRDWVNQPQHF
TRBJ2-1 TRBV20-1 TRBD1 - TGCAGTGCTAGATCTGGGACAGGGTCGAGGAATGAGCAGTTCTTC CSARSGTGSRNEQFF
TRBJ1-5 TRBV20-1 - many TGCAGTGCTGCTGAGATTAATTCCAATCAGCCCCAGCATTTT CSAAEINSNQPQHF
TRBJ2-7 TRBV5-6 TRBD2 many TGTGCCAGCAGCTTGGTCACTAGCGGGAACTCTTCCTCCGACGAGCAGTACTTC CASSLVTSGNSSSDEQYF
TRBJ2-2 TRBV19 - many TGTGCCAGTACCACCTCGGGACCGAACACCGGGGAGCTGTTTTTT CASTTSGPNTGELFF
TRBJ2-3 TRBV7-8 TRBD1 many TGTGCCAGCAGCCCCTTATGGGAACAGGGGACCCGCACAGATACGCAGTATTTT CASSPLWEQGTRTDTQYF
TRBJ1-2 TRBV7-2 - many TGTGCCAGCAGCCCATCAAGGGCTAACTATGGCTACACCTTC CASSPSRANYGYTF
TRBJ2-1 TRBV13 TRBD2 many TGTGCCAGCAGCTTAGCGGGAGGGACGGGGAATGAGCAGTTCTTC CASSLAGGTGNEQFF
TRBJ2-3 TRBV20-1 TRBD2 many TGCAGTGTTGAGGCGGGGGGGCCGACGGATACGCAGTATTTT CSVEAGGPTDTQYF
TRBJ1-1 TRBV29-1 - many TGCAGCGTGGACAGAGATTTGAACACTGAAGCTTTCTTT CSVDRDLNTEAFF
TRBJ2-1 TRBV20-1 TRBD2 many TGCAGTGCTAGAGATAGCGGGGGGTACAATGAGCAGTTCTTC CSARDSGGYNEQFF
TRBJ1-6 TRBV6-5 - - TGTGCCAGCAGTTACGACTGGGGGCATTCACCCCTCCACTTT CASSYDWGHSPLHF
TRBJ2-7 TRBV6-1 TRBD1 few TGTGCCAGCAGTCTCGGGACAGGGGGCCACCCCAGCTACGAGCAGTACTTC CASSLGTGGHPSYEQYF
TRBJ1-4 TRBV25-1 - many TGTGCCAGCGGGCACTTTGCAACTAATGAAAAACTGTTTTTT CASGHFATNEKLFF
TRBJ2-3 TRBV5-1 TRBD2 many TGCGCCAGCAGCTTGGGATCTAGCGGGGGGCATCTCTTTGCAGATACGCAGTATTTT CASSLGSSGGHLFADTQYF
TRBJ2-3 TRBV29-1 TRBD2 many TGCAGCGTGTCGACTAGCGGGAGAACAGATACGCAGTATTTT CSVSTSGRTDTQYF
TRBJ2-1 TRBV29-1 TRBD2 many TGCAGCGTTGAAGGGGATAGCGGGGTCTCCTACAATGAGCAGTTCTTC CSVEGDSGVSYNEQFF
TRBJ2-7 TRBV7-8 TRBD1 many TGTGCCAGCAGCTCACACTCCCTGACAGGGGCAGCCTACGAGCAGTACTTC CASSSHSLTGAAYEQYF
TRBJ2-3 TRBV28 - many TGTGCCAGCAGTTTAGGTGGCAAGCTCACAGATACGCAGTATTTT CASSLGGKLTDTQYF
TRBJ2-1 TRBV5-6 TRBD2 many TGTGCCAGCAGCTTGCTTAGCGGGAGCCACAATGAGCAGTTCTTC CASSLLSGSHNEQFF
TRBJ2-7 TRBV28 TRBD2 many TGTGCCAGCAGTTTCCCCCGCGGGAGGGTGAGCGAGCAGTACTTC CASSFPRGRVSEQYF
TRBJ2-1 TRBV29-1 TRBD2 many TGCAGCGTTGTCCTAGCGGGAGGGCTGACTATCCCGTTCAATGAGCAGTTCTTC CSVVLAGGLTIPFNEQFF
TRBJ1-2 TRBV7-2 - many TGTGCCAGCAGCCCAAGACAGTCTCTCTATGGCTACACCTTC CASSPRQSLYGYTF
TRBJ2-4 TRBV20-1 - many TGCAGTGCTAGAGATCTGATAGGCAAAGGGATAAAAAACATTCAGTACTTC CSARDLIGKGIKNIQYF